The present entry profiles one T cell receptor (beta chain) with its context. The antigen is undetermined. At one end, the junction sequence differs from germline, possibly due to a read error. This sample's RNA came from whole unsorted tissue. These data come from a study of tumor and adjacent non-tumor tissue in lung cancer. Study in general: On average, productive TCRbeta reads reached about 4.17 million per sample. Study outcomes and limitations: Compared with tumor, normal lung showed significantly lower TCR diversity.

The library came from three nested PCR rounds adapted from ARM-PCR protocols. TCRdb processed the multiplex PCR reads anew with MiXCR; each CDR3 protein has one entry. Among about 79,000 distinct CDR3 sequences, over 55% were seen once, and the ten largest hold roughly a tenth. CDR3 length: 12 residues. Germline V gene lookup returns CDR1 SQVTM and CDR2 ANQGSEA. The chain combines TRBV29-1 with TRBJ2-7; D uncertain. The sequencing sample was made of lung tumor tissue. This clonotype was sampled from a middle-aged woman with non-small cell lung cancer. CDR3 DNA sequence: TGCAGTGTTGGAAGTAATAACCACGAGCAGTACTTC. Its protein product is CSVGSNNHEQYF.